The T cell receptor (beta chain) described here comes from a study of OX40 agonist ivuxolimab in advanced cancers. On the study more broadly: Dose-escalation subjects each had hepatocellular carcinoma, melanoma, renal cell or head and neck cancer.

The CDR3 consists of 15 residues. The germline gives CDR1 KGHSH, CDR2 LQKENI. V lost 2 bases and J 0 bases, leaving 10 bases between the germline ends. The protocol was immunoSEQ multiplex PCR, while the TCRdb copy is restricted to in-frame clones and leaves out a portion. The table lists more than 60,000 clones, nearly 90% of them singletons. The chain recombines TRBV18 with TRBJ2-5; D gene unclear. The specimen was CD4+ or CD8+ T cells sorted from blood, collected in a trial of the OX40 agonist ivuxolimab. This TCR came from an adult with an advanced solid tumor such as melanoma, head and neck, liver or kidney cancer. In DNA form, the CDR3 reads TGTGCCAGCTCACCATCGGCCTCGTACCAAGAGACCCAGTACTTC. Translated: CASSPSASYQETQYF.